This T cell receptor beta chain was captured in a study of T cell changes during pregnancy in multiple sclerosis. Repertoires were generated with immunoSEQ multiplex PCR, while TCRdb's copy carries only in-frame clones and drops some. The sample lists about 58,000 clones; roughly 89% were seen once. The count of this clone is one. Germline assignment: CDR1 SNHLY and CDR2 FYNNEI. This CDR3 region has 14 residues. The V gene end was trimmed by 6 bases and the J gene end by 8 bases; junction bases not matched to a gene: 9. The chain is built from TRBV2 and TRBJ2-1; 8 bases map to TRBD2. The sequence derives from a female donor in good health, enrolled as a control in a pregnancy study. Sequencing was performed on CD4+ T cells from peripheral blood mononuclear cells, taken after pregnancy. The CDR3 DNA follows: TGTGCCAGCAGCCCGACGGGAGGGAGCGATGAGCAGTTCTTC. This sequence encodes CASSPTGGSDEQFF.